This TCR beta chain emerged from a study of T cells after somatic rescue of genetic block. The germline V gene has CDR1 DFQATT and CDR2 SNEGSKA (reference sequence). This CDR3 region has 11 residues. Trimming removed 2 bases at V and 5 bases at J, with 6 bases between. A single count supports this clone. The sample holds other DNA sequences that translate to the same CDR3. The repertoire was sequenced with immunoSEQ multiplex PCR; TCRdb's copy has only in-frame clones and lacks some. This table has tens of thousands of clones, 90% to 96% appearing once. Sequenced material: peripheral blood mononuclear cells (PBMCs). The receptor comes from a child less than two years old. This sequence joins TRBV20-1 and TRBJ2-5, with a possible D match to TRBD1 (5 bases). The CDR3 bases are TGCAGTGCTAGACAGGGCGAGACCCAGTACTTC. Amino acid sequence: CSARQGETQYF.